The next 27 T cell receptor beta chains were all read from a single sample in a study of T cell clones after liver transplantation. Assay: immunoSEQ multiplex PCR; the TCRdb copy retains only in-frame clones and omits some. The sample records about 70,000 clones, under 90% being singletons. The input for sequencing was CD4+ T cells from blood, taken 12 months after liver transplant. These receptor sequences come from a human patient who received a liver transplant. The graft donor may have given rise to some T cells.

The V call is TRBV29-1, the J call TRBJ2-1; no clear D. V lost 4 bases and J 7 bases, leaving 17 bases between the germline ends. CDR3 length: 14 residues. Germline values: CDR1 SQVTM, CDR2 ANQGSEA. CDR3 nucleotides: TGCAGCGTTGTAGTGGCAGTGGCGGCGAATGAGCAGTTCTTC. It encodes CSVVVAVAANEQFF.

The rearrangement links TRBV5-1 to TRBJ2-3; TRBD1 matches 8 bases. The CDR3 totals 17 residues. Germline V gene lookup returns CDR1 SGHRS and CDR2 YFSETQ. After removal of 3 bases from V and 0 bases from J, the junction contained 9 bases not matched to a gene. The CDR3 here is CASSSYPGGRSTDTQYF. CDR3 DNA sequence: TGCGCCAGCAGCTCATACCCAGGGGGCCGTAGCACAGATACGCAGTATTTT. Full variable domain (missing parts from reference TRBV5-1 and TRBJ2-3): KAGVTQTPRYLIKTRGQQVTLSCSPISGHRSVSWYQQTPGQGLQFLFEYFSETQRNKGNFPGRFSGRQFSNSRSEMNVSTLELGDSALYLCASSSYPGGRSTDTQYFGPGTRLTVL.

The V gene is TRBV9, the J gene TRBJ2-1, with 9 nucleotides matching TRBD2. V shed 2 bases, J shed 5 bases, and the junction held 5 bases outside the gene matches. From germline, CDR1 is SGDLS and CDR2 YYNGEE. The CDR3 length is 15 residues. The CDR3 sequence is CASSVSGSGNNEQFF. CDR3 DNA sequence: TGTGCCAGCAGCGTTAGCGGGAGCGGGAACAATGAGCAGTTCTTC.

This clone has just a few counts. V and J are TRBV7-9 and TRBJ2-7; 9 bases map to TRBD1. The CDR3 runs 16 residues. CDR1 is SEHNR and CDR2 is FQNEAQ in the germline V gene (reference sequence). V dropped 5 bases and J dropped 2; count of bases not matched to a gene: 10. CDR3 in DNA: TGTGCCAGCAGCGCCCGAAGGACAGGGGAGGCCTACGAGCAGTACTTC. Protein: CASSARRTGEAYEQYF.

Here the CDR3 reads CASSSVTGGVGNTIYF. Here the CDR3 DNA reads TGTGCCAGCAGTTCCGTGACGGGGGGTGTGGGAAACACCATATATTTT. The chain couples TRBV27 to TRBJ1-3, with D maybe TRBD1 (5 bases). Between the trimmed V and J ends, which lost 4 bases and 4 bases, there was a span of 17 bases. The CDR3 is made up of 16 amino acids. CDR1 and CDR2 (germline): MNHEY, SMNVEV (reference sequence).

The chain links TRBV7-2 to TRBJ1-5; TRBD1 matches 10 bases. CDR1 and CDR2 from the germline V gene are SGHTA and FQGNSA. V shed 5 bases and J 4 bases; nucleotides not matched to a gene: 5. This CDR3 has 15 amino acids. Here the CDR3 DNA reads TGTGCCAGCAGCCAGCGGACAGGGGGGAATCAGCCCCAGCATTTT. Its protein is CASSQRTGGNQPQHF. The full variable domain, its missing parts supplied by reference TRBV7-2 and TRBJ1-5, is GAGVSQSPSNKVTEKGKDVELRCDPISGHTALYWYRQSLGQGLEFLIYFQGNSAPDKSGLPSDRFSAERTGGSVSTLTIQRTQQEDSAVYLCASSQRTGGNQPQHFGDGTRLSIL.

Note on this clone: The sample holds other DNA sequences that translate to the same CDR3. The chain has TRBV6-6 and TRBJ1-5; the match to TRBD1 covers 7 bases. Trimming at V came to 0 bases and at J to 5 bases, leaving 4 bases not matched to a gene. Germline CDR1 reads MNHNY; CDR2 reads SVGAGI (reference sequence). CDR3 size: 15 residues. The CDR3 coding sequence is TGTGCCAGCAGTTACTCTCGGCAGGGGGATCAGCCCCAGCATTTT. Translated: CASSYSRQGDQPQHF.

This chain links TRBV5-1 with TRBJ2-1; 11 bases line up with TRBD1. The CDR3 covers 16 residues. CDR1 is SGHRS and CDR2 is YFSETQ in the germline V gene. V trimming: 3 bases; J trimming: 8 bases; junction bases outside the gene matches: 10. In DNA, the CDR3 is TGCGCCAGCAGCTCGCACCGGACAGGGGGCAAGTATGAGCAGTTCTTC. It yields the protein CASSSHRTGGKYEQFF. Looking up the rest from reference TRBV5-1 and TRBJ2-1 gives the full variable domain: KAGVTQTPRYLIKTRGQQVTLSCSPISGHRSVSWYQQTPGQGLQFLFEYFSETQRNKGNFPGRFSGRQFSNSRSEMNVSTLELGDSALYLCASSSHRTGGKYEQFFGPGTRLTVL.

The chain couples TRBV11-2 to TRBJ2-2, with D tentatively TRBD1 (5 bases). CDR3 length: 17 amino acids. Germline CDR1 reads SGHAT; CDR2 reads FQNNGV. The ends were cut back, 1 base at V and 4 bases at J, with 16 bases in the middle. The CDR3 loop reads CASSLAPKQASTGELFF. The CDR3 coding sequence is TGTGCCAGCAGCTTAGCGCCGAAACAGGCGTCCACCGGGGAGCTGTTTTTT.

The J gene is TRBJ2-1, the V gene TRBV7-9; unclear D gene. The germline V and J ends were trimmed by 5 bases and 10 bases, with 18 bases remaining between them. The germline CDR1 and CDR2 sequences are SEHNR and FQNEAQ (reference sequence). The length of the CDR3 is 14 residues. In DNA form, the CDR3 reads TGTGCCAGCAGCCCACTTCCATGGTCCGCGGAGCAGTTCTTC. It codes for CASSPLPWSAEQFF.

DNA of the CDR3: TGTGCCAGCAGGCGAGGGGGCCTAGAGGAGACCCAGTACTTC. Residues: CASRRGGLEETQYF. The V call is TRBV11-1, the J call TRBJ2-5; 7 bases agree with TRBD1. This CDR3 comprises 14 residues. Trimming removed 6 bases from V and 5 bases from J; junction bases left unmatched: 9. Germline V gene sequence: CDR1 SGHAT, CDR2 FQDESV (reference sequence).

The chain couples TRBV28 to TRBJ2-1; D is unresolved. From germline, CDR1 is MDHEN and CDR2 SYDVKM. With 8 bases removed from V and 6 bases from J, the gap between germline ends came to 14 bases. The CDR3 is 13 residues long. The CDR3 bases are TGTGCCAGCTGCTCCGGAACTCTCAATGAGCAGTTCTTC. This gives the protein CASCSGTLNEQFF. Supplemented by reference TRBV28 and TRBJ2-1, the full variable domain reads DVKVTQSSRYLVKRTGEKVFLECVQDMDHENMFWYRQDPGLGLRLIYFSYDVKMKEKGDIPEGYSVSREKKERFSLILESASTNQTSMYLCASCSGTLNEQFFGPGTRLTVL.

Of note for this clone: At one boundary the junction diverges from the germline segment, which might be a read error. The chain recombines TRBV29-1 with TRBJ2-3; 10 nucleotides line up with TRBD2. CDR1 SQVTM and CDR2 ANQGSEA come from the germline V gene. The CDR3 contains 15 residues. The CDR3: CSGTRTSGKTDSQYF. The CDR3 DNA sequence: TGCAGCGGAACCCGGACTAGCGGAAAGACAGATTCGCAGTATTTT.

This clone was seen only a few times. The chain uses TRBV5-4 and TRBJ1-3; D is possibly TRBD1 (6 bases). CDR1 SGHNT and CDR2 YYREEE come from the germline V gene (reference sequence). CDR3 length: 13 amino acids. V lost 3 bases and J lost 4, with 8 bases in between. The CDR3 DNA follows: TGTGCCAGCAGCTACGGACAGGGAAACACCATATATTTT. This gives the protein CASSYGQGNTIYF. Variable domain in full (rest from reference TRBV5-4 and TRBJ1-3): ETGVTQSPTHLIKTRGQQVTLRCSSQSGHNTVSWYQQALGQGPQFIFQYYREEENGRGNFPPRFSGLQFPNYSSELNVNALELDDSALYLCASSYGQGNTIYFGEGSWLTVV.

This chain links TRBV5-1 with TRBJ2-1; possibly TRBD1 for D (6 bases). Germline V gene lookup returns CDR1 SGHRS and CDR2 YFSETQ. Trimming pared 4 bases from V and 6 bases from J, leaving 11 bases between. There are 13 residues in the CDR3. CDR3 DNA: TGCGCCAGCAGCCAGCAGGGGATCAATGAGCAGTTCTTC. Its protein is CASSQQGINEQFF. Based on the CDR3 plus reference TRBV5-1 and TRBJ2-1, the full variable domain is KAGVTQTPRYLIKTRGQQVTLSCSPISGHRSVSWYQQTPGQGLQFLFEYFSETQRNKGNFPGRFSGRQFSNSRSEMNVSTLELGDSALYLCASSQQGINEQFFGPGTRLTVL.

The V gene is TRBV29-1, the J gene TRBJ1-1; a possible D gene is TRBD1 (5 bases). V lost 0 bases and J 11 bases, leaving 13 bases between the germline ends. The length of the CDR3 is 12 residues. Germline assignment: CDR1 SQVTM and CDR2 ANQGSEA. The CDR3 DNA reads as TGCAGCGTTGAAGATATTCCAGGGTTGGCTTTCTTT. Its protein is CSVEDIPGLAFF.

This sequence joins TRBV5-4 and TRBJ1-1; D ambiguous. Germline V gives CDR1 SGHNT, CDR2 YYREEE (reference sequence). This CDR3 is 13 amino acids long. V gave up 0 bases and J gave up 3 bases, with 6 bases separating them. The CDR3 bases are TGTGCCAGCAGCTTGGGCAGCGACACTGAAGCTTTCTTT. Residues: CASSLGSDTEAFF.

In regard to this clone: The same CDR3 can be traced to other DNA sequences in this sample. This chain joins TRBV18 and TRBJ2-3; no definite D call. The germline CDR1 and CDR2 sequences are KGHSH and LQKENI. The CDR3 consists of 15 residues. The V end lost 2 bases, the J end lost 2 bases, and 11 bases lay between the germline ends. CDR3 nucleotide sequence: TGTGCCAGCTCACCATCCGGGCCCTCCACAGATACGCAGTATTTT. Encoded protein: CASSPSGPSTDTQYF. The variable domain in full, with the rest retrieved from reference TRBV18 and TRBJ2-3, is NAGVMQNPRHLVRRRGQEARLRCSPMKGHSHVYWYRQLPEEGLKFMVYLQKENIIDESGMPKERFSAEFPKEGPSILRIQQVVRGDSAAYFCASSPSGPSTDTQYFGPGTRLTVL.

The V call is TRBV28, the J call TRBJ2-7; TRBD1 might be the D (6 bases). Trimming shortened V by 4 bases and J by 4 bases, and 20 bases separated the two germline ends. Germline V gene data show CDR1 as MDHEN and CDR2 as SYDVKM. The CDR3 covers 16 residues. The CDR3 spells CASSSPGALPLYEQYF. As DNA, the CDR3 is TGTGCCAGCAGTTCCCCAGGGGCGCTACCTCTTTACGAGCAGTACTTC.

This rearrangement joins TRBV7-9 to TRBJ1-2; tentatively, D is TRBD1 (5 bases). This CDR3 has 16 residues. CDR1 and CDR2 from the germline V gene are SEHNR and FQNEAQ (reference sequence). The germline V and J ends were trimmed by 5 bases and 6 bases, with 22 bases remaining between them. In DNA form, the CDR3 reads TGTGCCAGCAGCACAAGACAGCCCCCGGCTAGCGATGGCTACACCTTC. Translated: CASSTRQPPASDGYTF.

This clone was seen a handful of times. The V call is TRBV9, the J call TRBJ2-3; D remains ambiguous. This CDR3 is built from 14 residues. CDR1 and CDR2 (germline): SGDLS, YYNGEE. Trimming left V 1 base short and J 5 bases short, with 11 bases between. This chain's CDR3 is CASSVTTLQDTQYF. The CDR3 DNA sequence: TGTGCCAGCAGCGTAACGACCCTACAAGATACGCAGTATTTT.

The chain has TRBV5-5 and TRBJ2-5, with TRBD2 matching over 8 bases. This CDR3 comprises 15 residues. Germline V gives CDR1 SGHKS, CDR2 YYEKEE (reference sequence). The V gene end was trimmed by 2 bases and the J gene end by 2 bases; junction bases not matched to a gene: 5. In DNA form, the CDR3 reads TGTGCCAGCAGCTTCGGGAGGGGAGCGCAAGAGACCCAGTACTTC. Translation: CASSFGRGAQETQYF.

This clone was seen a handful of times. CDR3 coding DNA: TGTGCCAGCAGTACAGGGACACCCCGTGAAGCTTTCTTT. Amino acid sequence: CASSTGTPREAFF. The chain is built from TRBV6-1 and TRBJ1-1, with a tentative D call TRBD1 (6 bases). The V gene lost 5 bases and the J gene lost 7 bases, with 14 bases spanning the gap. Germline-derived CDR1 and CDR2 are MNHNS and SASEGT. This CDR3 spans 13 amino acids.

The chain carries TRBV18 and TRBJ1-1; D uncertain. This CDR3 region has 13 residues. V was cut by 3 bases and J by 7 bases, with 12 bases left in between. Per the germline V gene, CDR1 is KGHSH and CDR2 is LQKENI. CDR3 region: CASSPAGLGEAFF. The DNA for the CDR3 is TGTGCCAGCTCACCGGCGGGTTTGGGTGAAGCTTTCTTT.

The chain has TRBV6-1 and TRBJ1-2; no reliable D call. The CDR3 spans 14 residues. Germline-derived CDR1 and CDR2 are MNHNS and SASEGT. V lost 2 bases, J lost 9 bases, and 16 bases lay in between. CDR3: CASSEIGRVARYTF. The CDR3 DNA is TGTGCCAGCAGTGAAATAGGAAGGGTGGCCCGCTACACCTTC.

The gene calls are TRBV6-5 and TRBJ1-2; TRBD1 agrees at 7 bases. V dropped 4 bases and J dropped 2; count of bases not matched to a gene: 1. Looked up from germline, CDR1 is MNHEY and CDR2 is SVGAGI. This CDR3 is 13 amino acids long. In DNA, the CDR3 is TGTGCCAGCAGTTCGGACAGGAACTATGGCTACACCTTC. Protein product: CASSSDRNYGYTF.

This clone was picked up one time. The J gene is TRBJ1-1, the V gene TRBV5-1; D remains ambiguous. The length of the CDR3 is 17 residues. V was trimmed by 0 bases and J by 1 base, leaving 16 bases between them. Germline values: CDR1 SGHRS, CDR2 YFSETQ. The CDR3 reads CASSLGIQAGSNTEAFF. In nucleotides, the CDR3 is TGCGCCAGCAGCTTGGGTATCCAGGCGGGGTCGAACACTGAAGCTTTCTTT.